The present T cell receptor beta chain was sequenced within a study of blood T cell repertoires in COVID-19. Repertoires were generated with immunoSEQ multiplex PCR, while TCRdb's copy carries only in-frame clones and drops some. Of 200,000 to 250,000 clones in the sample, approximately 90% were seen once. V lost 6 bases, J lost 5 bases, and 16 bases lay in between. The CDR3 spans 15 residues. Germline values: CDR1 MNHEY, CDR2 SVGAGI. In its sample, this clone was seen once. The receptor comes from a middle-aged man who had been exposed to COVID-19. Sample: PBMCs or T cells enriched from blood (not recorded which). The chain links TRBV6-5 to TRBJ2-2; D perhaps matches TRBD2 (6 bases). As DNA, the CDR3 is TGTGCCAGCAGGACTCAGGGTGGAGGGACCGGGGAGCTGTTTTTT. The encoded protein is CASRTQGGGTGELFF.